This record concerns one T cell receptor beta chain sequence. The target of this receptor is not known. No much larger clone exists at a distance of one base, and base qualities are not known. The data were taken from a study of T cells after yellow fever vaccination (dated by TCRdb to 2018 to 2020). Regarding the complete study: The SMART-Seq v4 Ultra Low Input RNA kit was used to prepare libraries from fractions with low cell numbers. To track T-cell clones before and after primary and booster YFV17D yellow fever vaccination, bulk TCR alpha and beta repertoires were sequenced longitudinally. Two healthy male donors made up the cohort, one aged 18 to 30 years and the other aged 30 to 40 years. Blood was drawn at multiple timepoints before and after primary and secondary immunization, with bulk PBMC replicates and cell subsets isolated. Findings and caveats that apply to the study as a whole: A small share of clonotypes was detected in both CD4 and CD8 compartments, with the overlap likely arising from convergent recombination. Most clones expanded after primary vaccination (around 97% of CD4 and approximately 86% of CD8) were re-detected after the booster, suggesting that broad memory maintenance occurred. Compared with the primary T-cell response, the secondary T-cell response was weaker but faster, peaking on day 5 rather than day 15. Computational filtering was needed because FACS-sorted repertoires could contain abundant contaminating clonotypes from the bulk population. The study included only a couple of donors, which limits how far the findings can be generalized.

The sample was run on an Illumina NovaSeq 6000. Synthesis of TCR cDNA relied on 5'RACE template switching, a step that introduced a universal primer site along with unique molecular identifiers. Priming of cDNA synthesis was performed from both the TCR alpha and TCR beta constant segments. Two PCR steps were used to amplify libraries, with sample barcodes and sequencing adapters being added in the second step. Sequencing of libraries was performed on Illumina HiSeq 2500 (2x100 bp) or NovaSeq (2x150 bp). In the source study's methods: Demultiplexing of reads and collapsing into UMI consensus sequences were performed with MIGEC, and V(D)J alignment was carried out with MiXCR. Using edgeR on replicate PBMC samples, clonotypes were called vaccine-responding if FDR was below 0.01 and the log2 fold change was above 5 up to day 15. Each bulk clonotype received a CD4 or CD8 identity based on whether the sequenced CD4 or CD8 repertoire contained that clonotype at higher abundance. TCRdb handled the public reads itself, with Q25 trimming in fastp and clone calling in MiXCR, and kept productive beta chains. Rows merge per CDR3 protein into single entries with the most common DNA and genes. The V and J calls shown here were made by TCRdb, not taken from the authors' results. This sample is represented by over 250,000 distinct CDR3 sequences; approximately 5.2% of them were singletons. The ten largest clonotypes hold around 3.3% of the sample.

Trimming removed 5 bases from V and 4 bases from J, leaving 17 bases between the germline ends. The CDR3 holds 15 amino acids from the cysteine to the phenylalanine. The DNA shown is the 45-base CDR3, in frame from base 1. Reading the germline V gene gives CDR1 SGHTA and CDR2 FQGTGA. This specimen's treatment or condition label, interpreted: live attenuated yellow fever vaccine strain. A standard Ficoll-Paque protocol was used to isolate PBMCs from peripheral blood. Dynabeads CD4 and CD8 positive selection kits were used to isolate CD4 and CD8 T-cell fractions. TriZol was used to extract RNA from bulk PBMCs, CD4 and CD8 fractions, and dextramer-positive and dextramer-negative fractions.

Material: CD4+ T cells sorted from PBMCs, obtained on the day of the yellow fever booster vaccination. This receptor was obtained from a man younger than 35 who received the YFV17D yellow fever vaccine. The rearrangement joined TRBV7-3 to TRBJ2-5; the D segment might be TRBD1 or TRBD2, since each matches 5 bases. The base sequence is TGTGCCAGCAGCCTCGGGACCAACCAGGGAGAGACCCAGTACTTC. This sequence encodes CASSLGTNQGETQYF.